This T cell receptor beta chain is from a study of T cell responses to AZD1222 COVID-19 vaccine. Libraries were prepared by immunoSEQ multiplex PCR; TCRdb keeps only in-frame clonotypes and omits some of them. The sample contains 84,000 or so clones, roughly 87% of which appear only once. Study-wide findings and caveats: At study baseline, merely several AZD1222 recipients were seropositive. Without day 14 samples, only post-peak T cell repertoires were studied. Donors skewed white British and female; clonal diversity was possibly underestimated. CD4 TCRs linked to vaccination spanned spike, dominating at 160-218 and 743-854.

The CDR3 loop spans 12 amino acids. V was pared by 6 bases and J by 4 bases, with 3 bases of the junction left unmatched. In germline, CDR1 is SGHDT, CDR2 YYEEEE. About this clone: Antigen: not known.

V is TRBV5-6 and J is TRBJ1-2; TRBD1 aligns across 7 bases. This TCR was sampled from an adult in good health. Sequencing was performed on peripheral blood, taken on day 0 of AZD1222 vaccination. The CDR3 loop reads CASTAGGYGYTF. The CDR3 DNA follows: TGTGCCAGCACCGCAGGGGGCTATGGCTACACCTTC.